The present TCR beta chain was sequenced within a study of blood T cell repertoires in COVID-19. This clone appeared a single time. Germline-derived CDR1 and CDR2 are SQVTM and ANQGSEA. This CDR3 comprises 16 residues. With 3 bases clipped from V and 3 bases from J, the junction kept 8 bases outside the gene matches. This table comes from immunoSEQ multiplex PCR, and its TCRdb copy is limited to in-frame clones, with some not included. The sample lists about 440,000 clones; about 90% were seen once. Sequenced material: PBMCs or T cells enriched from blood (not recorded which). The source of this sequence is a man aged 18 to 30 who had recovered from COVID-19. The chain couples TRBV29-1 to TRBJ1-3, with 10 bases identical to TRBD1. CDR3 DNA: TGCAGCGTTGACTCACTGACAGGGGGCGGTGGAAACACCATATATTTT. Translated: CSVDSLTGGGGNTIYF.